These T cell receptor beta chains were read from a single sample in a study of blood T cell repertoires in COVID-19. The table came from immunoSEQ multiplex PCR; TCRdb's copy has only in-frame clones and leaves some out. The sample lists some 350,000 clones, about 87% seen once, with just under 6.5% in the top ten. Sequenced: peripheral blood. These receptor sequences come from a woman aged 45-65 years with COVID-19, enrolled during active disease. Both conserved end residues are part of each CDR3. A D gene is named only where the DNA matches it firmly. Clone sizes are given selectively: once, few, many, or a class where the clone is expanded.

V gene	clone size	CDR3 length	J gene	D gene	CDR3 protein	CDR3 DNA
TRBV5-1	-	14	TRBJ2-3	-	CASSRDTNPDTQYF	TGCGCCAGCAGCCGGGACACCAACCCAGATACGCAGTATTTT
TRBV5-1	-	16	TRBJ2-5	TRBD2	CASSGISGRPQETQYF	TGCGCCAGCAGCGGGATTAGCGGGAGGCCCCAAGAGACCCAGTACTTC
TRBV7-8	-	15	TRBJ2-3	-	CASSRTTGNPDTQYF	TGTGCCAGCAGTCGTACCACAGGGAACCCAGATACGCAGTATTTT
TRBV5-1	-	14	TRBJ1-1	TRBD1	CASSSDRVSTEAFF	TGCGCCAGCAGTTCGGACAGGGTGTCCACTGAAGCTTTCTTT
TRBV4-1	-	15	TRBJ1-2	-	CASSQGVSGAYGYTF	TGCGCCAGCAGCCAAGGGGTTTCAGGGGCCTATGGCTACACCTTC
TRBV14	-	18	TRBJ2-3	TRBD2	CASSPIGWGLAGTDTQYF	TGTGCCAGCAGCCCTATCGGATGGGGACTAGCGGGCACAGATACGCAGTATTTT
TRBV18	-	17	TRBJ2-6	TRBD1	CASSPTGSRSGANVLTF	TGTGCCAGCTCACCGACAGGGTCGCGCTCTGGGGCCAACGTCCTGACTTTC
TRBV2	-	15	TRBJ2-3	TRBD2	CAGKLAGGFSDTQYF	TGTGCCGGAAAACTAGCGGGAGGTTTCTCAGATACGCAGTATTTT
TRBV3-1/TRBV3-2	-	15	TRBJ2-7	TRBD2	CASSLSAGGTYEQYF	TGTGCCAGCAGCCTCTCAGCGGGAGGGACCTACGAGCAGTACTTC
TRBV4-1	-	15	TRBJ1-3	-	CASSRPGTQGNTIYF	TGCGCCAGCAGCCGGCCCGGGACACAAGGAAACACCATATATTTT
TRBV7-3	-	14	TRBJ2-1	-	CASSPLDSHNEQFF	TGTGCCAGCAGCCCCTTGGACAGTCACAATGAGCAGTTCTTC
TRBV3-1/TRBV3-2	-	15	TRBJ2-1	-	CASSLGQVRYNEQFF	TGTGCCAGCAGCTTGGGGCAGGTCCGCTACAATGAGCAGTTCTTC
TRBV24-1	-	16	TRBJ2-1	TRBD2	CATSDSGAGGYNEQFF	TGTGCCACCAGTGATTCTGGAGCGGGGGGGTACAATGAGCAGTTCTTC
TRBV18	-	15	TRBJ1-2	TRBD1	CASSPPGTANYGYTF	TGTGCCAGCTCACCACCTGGGACAGCTAACTATGGCTACACCTTC
TRBV19	once	14	TRBJ1-2	TRBD1	CASSIALRGRGYTF	TGTGCCAGTAGTATTGCCCTGAGGGGGCGGGGCTACACCTTC
TRBV9	-	17	TRBJ1-2	-	CASSAESGARPLYGYTF	TGTGCCAGCAGCGCGGAAAGTGGCGCCAGGCCTCTCTATGGCTACACCTTC
TRBV6-5	-	15	TRBJ2-7	-	CASSYLAGGTYEQYF	TGTGCCAGCAGTTACTTAGCAGGGGGGACCTACGAGCAGTACTTC
TRBV3-1/TRBV3-2	-	15	TRBJ2-1	TRBD1	CASSPWGTAYNEQFF	TGTGCCAGCAGCCCCTGGGGGACAGCTTACAATGAGCAGTTCTTC
TRBV15	-	14	TRBJ1-2	TRBD1	CATSREDRAGGYTF	TGTGCCACCAGCAGAGAAGACAGGGCGGGAGGCTACACCTTC
TRBV29-1	-	13	TRBJ1-2	-	CSASGQTNYGYTF	TGCAGCGCGAGCGGACAGACTAACTATGGCTACACCTTC
TRBV6-5	-	13	TRBJ1-1	-	CASSSPRRTEAFF	TGTGCCAGCAGTTCACCTCGCAGGACTGAAGCTTTCTTT
TRBV3-1/TRBV3-2	-	13	TRBJ1-2	-	CASSRAANYGYTF	TGTGCCAGCAGCCGGGCCGCTAACTATGGCTACACCTTC
TRBV29-1	-	12	TRBJ2-3	TRBD2	CSVEREADTQYF	TGCAGCGTAGAGCGGGAGGCAGATACGCAGTATTTT
TRBV27	-	16	TRBJ2-1	TRBD2	CASLSKLAGSYNEQFF	TGTGCCAGCTTATCCAAACTAGCGGGATCTTACAATGAGCAGTTCTTC
TRBV30	-	14	TRBJ2-1	TRBD2	CAWASGRGGDEQFF	TGTGCCTGGGCTAGCGGGCGGGGAGGGGATGAGCAGTTCTTC
TRBV19	-	15	TRBJ2-1	TRBD2	CASSIAGSGRFEQFF	TGTGCCAGTAGTATAGCAGGTAGCGGGAGATTCGAGCAGTTCTTC
TRBV15	-	17	TRBJ2-4	TRBD2	CATSRDRVGGAKNIQYF	TGTGCCACCAGCAGAGATCGCGTGGGAGGGGCCAAAAACATTCAGTACTTC
TRBV7-9	-	16	TRBJ1-5	TRBD1	CASGGTGGLSNQPQHF	TGTGCCAGCGGGGGGACAGGGGGCTTAAGCAATCAGCCCCAGCATTTT
TRBV3-1/TRBV3-2	once	15	TRBJ1-1	TRBD1	CASSPRDRGLTEAFF	TGTGCCAGCAGCCCCCGCGACAGGGGGCTAACTGAAGCTTTCTTT
TRBV30	once	15	TRBJ2-1	-	CAWSGRGGSYNEQFF	TGTGCCTGGAGTGGAAGAGGCGGATCCTACAATGAGCAGTTCTTC
TRBV9	-	15	TRBJ2-3	TRBD1	CASSVNRGQGDTQYF	TGTGCCAGCAGCGTAAACAGGGGGCAAGGAGATACGCAGTATTTT
TRBV10-2	-	14	TRBJ2-3	-	CASAGFPSTDTQYF	TGCGCCAGCGCGGGCTTTCCTAGCACAGATACGCAGTATTTT
TRBV29-1	-	15	TRBJ1-2	-	CSVVGAQSANYGYTF	TGCAGCGTTGTAGGGGCTCAATCTGCTAACTATGGCTACACCTTC
TRBV6-6	-	16	TRBJ1-1	-	CASSYSKVGGNTEAFF	TGTGCCAGCAGTTACTCGAAAGTGGGGGGGAACACTGAAGCTTTCTTT
TRBV12-3/TRBV12-4	-	13	TRBJ1-5	-	CASSPLWAQPQHF	TGTGCCAGCAGCCCCTTGTGGGCCCAGCCCCAGCATTTT
TRBV14	-	16	TRBJ1-1	-	CASSQDYGGLNTEAFF	TGTGCCAGCAGCCAAGATTACGGCGGGTTGAACACTGAAGCTTTCTTT
TRBV5-6	-	14	TRBJ2-7	TRBD1	CASSANTGAYEQYF	TGTGCCAGCAGCGCTAACACAGGGGCATACGAGCAGTACTTC
TRBV11-3	-	14	TRBJ1-1	-	CASSFGGSDTEAFF	TGTGCCAGCAGCTTCGGAGGGTCAGACACTGAAGCTTTCTTT
TRBV5-1	-	11	TRBJ1-2	-	CASSLGAGYTF	TGCGCCAGCAGCTTAGGGGCGGGCTACACCTTC
TRBV5-4	-	15	TRBJ2-5	-	CASSFGTSNRETQYF	TGTGCCAGCAGCTTCGGGACTTCTAATCGGGAGACCCAGTACTTC
TRBV20-1	-	14	TRBJ1-6	TRBD1	CSASRQGANSPLHF	TGCAGTGCTAGTCGACAGGGGGCTAATTCACCCCTCCACTTT
TRBV13	-	15	TRBJ2-7	-	CASSLRSVPPYEQYF	TGTGCCAGCAGCCTACGGAGCGTACCCCCCTACGAGCAGTACTTC
TRBV29-1	-	12	TRBJ2-5	-	CTPFAPGQTQYF	TGCACCCCGTTCGCCCCTGGGCAGACCCAGTACTTC
TRBV11-2	-	14	TRBJ1-2	TRBD1	CASSLATGGYGYTF	TGTGCCAGCAGCTTAGCTACAGGGGGCTATGGCTACACCTTC
TRBV21-1	-	22	TRBJ1-1	-	CASRGQLDKAVTLWGQGGDAFF	TGTGCCAGCCGAGGGCAGTTGGACAAAGCTGTAACATTGTGGGGACAGGGTGGGGATGCTTTCTTT
TRBV14	-	14	TRBJ2-5	-	CASSFLQGQETQYF	TGTGCCAGCAGCTTTCTGCAGGGTCAAGAGACCCAGTACTTC
TRBV3-1/TRBV3-2	-	16	TRBJ1-5	-	CASSQDTGHSNQPQHF	TGTGCCAGCAGCCAAGATACAGGGCATAGCAATCAGCCCCAGCATTTT
TRBV10-3	many	11	TRBJ2-7	-	CAISESAEQYF	TGTGCCATCAGTGAGTCTGCGGAGCAGTACTTC
TRBV6-2/TRBV6-3	-	17	TRBJ2-3	TRBD2	CASSYSRAGEPTDTQYF	TGTGCCAGCAGTTACTCCCGAGCGGGAGAACCCACAGATACGCAGTATTTT
TRBV7-9	-	18	TRBJ1-3	-	CASSLVVGQTFSGNTIYF	TGTGCCAGCAGCTTAGTGGTGGGACAAACATTCTCTGGAAACACCATATATTTT
TRBV6-5	-	15	TRBJ2-3	-	CASSYTGPSTDTQYF	TGTGCCAGCAGTTACACAGGCCCAAGCACAGATACGCAGTATTTT
TRBV7-9	-	14	TRBJ2-5	-	CASSLGLHQETQYF	TGTGCCAGCAGCTTGGGACTCCACCAAGAGACCCAGTACTTC